This passage covers 5 T cell receptor beta chains from one sample sequenced in a study of T cell responses to AZD1222 COVID-19 vaccine. This table comes from immunoSEQ multiplex PCR, and its TCRdb copy is limited to in-frame clones, with some not included. The repertoire holds about 82,000 clones, with around 82% as singletons. The sequencing here drew on peripheral blood, taken 28 days after the second AZD1222 dose. The receptors shown here come from an adult who received the AZD1222 COVID-19 vaccine.

V and J are TRBV7-9 and TRBJ2-1; D is undetermined. Between the trimmed V and J ends, which lost 5 bases and 4 bases, there was a span of 3 bases. The CDR3 has 11 residues. CDR1 is SEHNR, CDR2 FQNEAQ, per germline (reference sequence). CDR3 sequence: CASSPYNEQFF. CDR3 sequence (DNA): TGTGCCAGCAGCCCATACAATGAGCAGTTCTTC.

CDR3: CASSLGGLGSYEQYF. CDR3 nucleotides: TGTGCCAGCAGTTTGGGGGGACTAGGATCCTACGAGCAGTACTTC. The chain combines TRBV28 with TRBJ2-7; 8 nucleotides align to TRBD2. CDR1 is MDHEN, CDR2 SYDVKM, per germline. J gave up 1 base and V 3 bases, and 5 bases lay outside the gene matches. The CDR3 sequence is 15 residues long.

The chain has TRBV5-4 and TRBJ1-2; 7 bases agree with TRBD1. V shed 0 bases and J 5 bases; nucleotides not matched to a gene: 7. The CDR3 is made up of 15 amino acids. Germline lookup yields CDR1 SGHNT and CDR2 YYREEE (reference sequence). CDR3 loop: CASSLVQGGTYGYTF. The CDR3, as DNA: TGTGCCAGCAGCTTGGTTCAGGGGGGGACTTATGGCTACACCTTC.

This clone was recorded a few times. V gene TRBV10-1 combines with J gene TRBJ1-2; 11 nucleotides align to TRBD1. Germline V lookup: CDR1 WNHNN, CDR2 SYGVQD (reference sequence). After removal of 0 bases from V and 1 base from J, the junction contained 4 bases not matched to a gene. The CDR3 totals 17 residues. CDR3 nucleotides: TGCGCCAGCAGTGAGTCGGGGGGACAGGGGGGTAACTATGGCTACACCTTC. It codes for CASSESGGQGGNYGYTF.

The rearrangement links TRBV15 to TRBJ1-1, with D perhaps matching TRBD1 (6 bases). V lost 0 bases, J lost 2 bases, and 10 bases lay in between. CDR1 and CDR2 (germline): LNHNV, YYDKDF (reference sequence). This CDR3 contains 15 residues. The CDR3 DNA reads as TGTGCCACCAGCAGAGATGACAGGCCCAACACTGAAGCTTTCTTT. Protein product: CATSRDDRPNTEAFF.